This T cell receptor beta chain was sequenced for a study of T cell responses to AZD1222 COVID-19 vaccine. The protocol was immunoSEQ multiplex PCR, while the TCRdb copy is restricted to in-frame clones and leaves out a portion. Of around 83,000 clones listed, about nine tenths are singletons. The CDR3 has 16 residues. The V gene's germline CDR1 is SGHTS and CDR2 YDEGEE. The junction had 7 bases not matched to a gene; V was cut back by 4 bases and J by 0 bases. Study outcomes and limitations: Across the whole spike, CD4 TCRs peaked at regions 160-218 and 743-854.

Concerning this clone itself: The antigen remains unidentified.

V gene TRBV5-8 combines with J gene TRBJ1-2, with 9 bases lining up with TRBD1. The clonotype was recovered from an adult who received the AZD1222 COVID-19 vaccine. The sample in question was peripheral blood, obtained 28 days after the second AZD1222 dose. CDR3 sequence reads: CASSRTGVSTNYGYTF. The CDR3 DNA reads TGTGCCAGCAGCCGGACAGGGGTATCCACTAACTATGGCTACACCTTC. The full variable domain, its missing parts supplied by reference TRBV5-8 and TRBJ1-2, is EAGVTQSPTHLIKTRGQQATLRCSPISGHTSVYWYQQALGLGLQFLLWYDEGEERNRGNFPPRFSGRQFPNYSSELNVNALELEDSALYLCASSRTGVSTNYGYTFGSGTRLTVV.